The T cell receptor (beta chain) under discussion was sequenced for a study of CD8+CD57+ T cells in acquired aplastic anemia. This clonotype was observed many times. Genomic DNA, serving as template, underwent TCR beta VDJ and CDR3 profiling. TCRdb reanalysed the reads using MiXCR and keeps one entry per CDR3 protein. Of some 280,000 distinct CDR3 sequences in the sample, around 60% were seen once. Unmatched junction bases numbered 10, after V lost 5 bases and J lost 7 bases. The CDR3 consists of 14 residues. Germline CDR1 is SGHTA and CDR2 is FQGNSA. Sequenced input: sorted CD4+, CD8+, or CD8+CD57+ T cells (not recorded which) from PBMCs. The sequence came from a human donor with severe aplastic anemia or a healthy control (not recorded which). This chain links TRBV7-2 with TRBJ2-5; 7 positions agree with TRBD1. CDR3: CASSPDRDGWTQYF. The CDR3 bases are TGTGCCAGCAGCCCCGACAGGGACGGGTGGACCCAGTACTTC.